This note documents a single TCR beta chain sequence. Its antigen remains unknown. This specimen comes from a study of response to subunit inactivated influenza vaccine. Study-level findings and limits: Few new T cells, the authors suggested, are recruited by each seasonal influenza vaccination.

Each CDR3 protein gets one entry after TCRdb re-called the RT-PCR reads with MiXCR. The sample consists of fewer than 700,000 distinct CDR3 sequences, 10% to 15% of them appearing once. V was clipped by 1 base and J by 0 bases; unmatched bases: 4. Looked up from germline, CDR1 is SGHRS and CDR2 is YFSETQ. This CDR3 has 15 residues. The rearrangement joins TRBV5-1 to TRBJ2-7, with 7 nucleotides matching TRBD2. The material sequenced was PBMCs from blood, taken more than 35 days after vaccination. The receptor comes from a man aged 45-65 years who received an inactivated influenza vaccine. The CDR3 loop reads CASSLLRESSYEQYF. Here the CDR3 DNA reads TGCGCCAGCAGCTTGTTGCGGGAGAGCTCCTACGAGCAGTACTTC.